The 7 T cell receptor beta chains listed next were all sequenced from one sample in a study of beta chain features in type 1 diabetes. Expressed TCRB transcripts were sequenced after all isolated RNA was converted to cDNA. Only in-frame clones appear in the TCRdb table, and some are missing; sequencing was by immunoSEQ multiplex PCR. Here the sample spans roughly 450,000 clones, about an eighth being singletons. The sample comprised naive CD4+ T cells from blood. Receptors originate from a woman aged 18-29 years in good health.

This clone appeared a few times. The chain recombines TRBV28 with TRBJ2-1; no clear D gene. Germline values: CDR1 MDHEN, CDR2 SYDVKM. The V gene lost 5 bases and the J gene lost 8 bases, with 25 bases spanning the gap. This CDR3 has 17 amino acids. The DNA of the CDR3 is TGTGCCAGCAGTCTGACCCCTCGGGCTACAGTGGTCTATGAGCAGTTCTTC. This codes for CASSLTPRATVVYEQFF.

The table lists this clone with a few counts. The chain combines TRBV4-3 with TRBJ2-3; tentatively, D is TRBD2 (5 bases). Per germline, CDR1 LGHNA and CDR2 YSLEER. V was shortened by 6 bases and J by 2 bases, with 12 bases between the two germline ends. The CDR3 spans 14 residues. CDR3 region: CASSVRALTDTQYF. In DNA form, the CDR3 reads TGCGCCAGCAGTGTGAGGGCTCTCACAGATACGCAGTATTTT.

A few counts support this clone. V and J are TRBV6-6 and TRBJ2-2; D gene uncertain. Trimming cost V 0 bases and J 1 base, with 9 bases left between them. Germline V gene lookup returns CDR1 MNHNY and CDR2 SVGAGI (reference sequence). CDR3 length: 16 residues. This CDR3 is CASSYSLEVNTGELFF. As DNA, the CDR3 is TGTGCCAGCAGTTACTCCCTAGAGGTGAACACCGGGGAGCTGTTTTTT.

This clone was counted only a few times. CDR3 region: CASSSYSGGALNEQFF. As DNA, the CDR3 is TGTGCCAGCAGTTCCTATAGCGGGGGGGCCCTGAATGAGCAGTTCTTC. V usage is TRBV28 and J usage is TRBJ2-1; 11 nucleotides line up with TRBD2. The CDR3 contains 16 residues. Unmatched junction bases numbered 9, after V lost 4 bases and J lost 7 bases. Germline loops: CDR1 MDHEN, CDR2 SYDVKM.

This clone was detected only a few times. The rearrangement joins TRBV28 to TRBJ2-1; no firm D call. Per germline, CDR1 MDHEN and CDR2 SYDVKM. Trimming stripped 5 bases from V and 5 bases from J, with 16 bases between. The CDR3 covers 15 residues. Here the CDR3 reads CASSLVSGLHNEQFF. DNA of the CDR3: TGTGCCAGCAGTCTCGTCTCCGGCCTTCACAATGAGCAGTTCTTC.

The sample holds many counts of this clone. The V and J genes are TRBV2 and TRBJ2-1, with D perhaps matching TRBD2 (5 bases). Germline values: CDR1 SNHLY, CDR2 FYNNEI. V was pared by 9 bases and J by 10 bases, with 16 bases between. This CDR3 contains 12 residues. The CDR3 here is CARGRKGDEQFF. CDR3 DNA sequence: TGTGCCAGAGGCAGGAAGGGAGACGAGCAGTTCTTC. Full variable domain (outside the CDR3, taken from reference TRBV2 and TRBJ2-1): EPEVTQTPSHQVTQMGQEVILRCVPISNHLYFYWYRQILGQKVEFLVSFYNNEISEKSEIFDDQFSVERPDGSNFTLKIRSTKLEDSAMYFCARGRKGDEQFFGPGTRLTVL.

In nucleotides, the CDR3 is TGTGCCAGCAGCTTTCAAGACAGGGTCGACGGCTACACCTTC. Its protein is CASSFQDRVDGYTF. The gene calls are TRBV7-9 and TRBJ1-2; 7 bases align to TRBD1. Germline V gene lookup returns CDR1 SEHNR and CDR2 FQNEAQ (reference sequence). Unmatched junction bases numbered 9, after V lost 3 bases and J lost 8 bases. The CDR3 is 14 amino acids. Combining the CDR3 with reference TRBV7-9 and TRBJ1-2 gives the whole variable domain DTGVSQNPRHKITKRGQNVTFRCDPISEHNRLYWYRQTLGQGPEFLTYFQNEAQLEKSRLLSDRFSAERPKGSFSTLEIQRTEQGDSAMYLCASSFQDRVDGYTFGSGTRLTVV.